The 17 T cell receptor beta chains presented below share a single source sample, sequenced in a study of blood T cells in healthy people across ages. A second PCR of roughly 7 to 11 cycles used a sample-barcoded 5' primer and a J-beta primer mix. In TCRdb, the 5' RACE reads were re-called with MiXCR into one record per CDR3 protein. Of some 560,000 distinct CDR3 sequences in the sample, 25% to 35% are singletons; the top ten hold over 3.5%. This sample also belongs to another study, concerning T cells of mothers and their children.

The sample taken for sequencing was blood. Receptors originate from a boy aged 2 to 10 in good health.

By share of the sample, this clonotype is medium-sized. The rearrangement joins TRBV28 to TRBJ1-4, with TRBD1 matching 9 bases. V trimming: 5 bases; J trimming: 7 bases; junction bases outside the gene matches: 8. This CDR3 is built from 15 residues. Germline assignment: CDR1 MDHEN and CDR2 SYDVKM. The CDR3 nucleotides are TGTGCCAGCAGTCCTTCGGGACAGGGAGGTGAAAAACTGTTTTTT. Protein product: CASSPSGQGGEKLFF. The full variable domain, with the rest looked up from reference TRBV28 and TRBJ1-4, is DVKVTQSSRYLVKRTGEKVFLECVQDMDHENMFWYRQDPGLGLRLIYFSYDVKMKEKGDIPEGYSVSREKKERFSLILESASTNQTSMYLCASSPSGQGGEKLFFGSGTQLSVL.

This clonotype was counted only a few times. This sequence joins TRBV6-6 and TRBJ1-5; TRBD1 agrees at 8 bases. Germline V gene lookup returns CDR1 MNHNY and CDR2 SVGAGI (reference sequence). With V trimmed by 6 bases and J by 7 bases, 8 bases remained unmatched. The CDR3 extends over 14 amino acids. CDR3 residues: CASRTGQGEQPQHF. CDR3 in DNA: TGTGCCAGCAGGACAGGACAGGGAGAACAGCCCCAGCATTTT.

About this clonotype: This may be a read error: a much more frequent sequence differs by one nucleotide. The chain employs TRBV9 and TRBJ1-2; D is perhaps TRBD1 (5 bases). Deletions cut 5 bases from V and 0 bases from J, with 14 bases between. Germline V lookup: CDR1 SGDLS, CDR2 YYNGEE. This CDR3 comprises 15 residues. The CDR3 DNA follows: TGTGCCAGCAGTAAGGAAGGGGCACCTAACTATGGCTACACCTTC. Translating gives CASSKEGAPNYGYTF. The complete variable domain, with remaining parts taken from reference TRBV9 and TRBJ1-2, reads DSGVTQTPKHLITATGQRVTLRCSPRSGDLSVYWYQQSLDQGLQFLIQYYNGEERAKGNILERFSAQQFPDLHSELNLSSLELGDSALYFCASSKEGAPNYGYTFGSGTRLTVV.

J is TRBJ2-6 and V is TRBV15; D gene unclear. The CDR3 extends over 16 amino acids. In germline, CDR1 is LNHNV, CDR2 YYDKDF (reference sequence). Trimming stripped 3 bases from V and 2 bases from J, with 11 bases between. The CDR3 bases are TGTGCCACCAGCAGGTCCGGTTTGGCTGGGGCCAACGTCCTGACTTTC. Encoded protein: CATSRSGLAGANVLTF.

This clonotype was recorded a few times. The chain combines TRBV29-1 with TRBJ1-2; D unclear. The CDR3 is 15 amino acids. The V gene lost 3 bases and the J gene lost 1 base, with 15 bases spanning the gap. Germline CDR1 reads SQVTM; CDR2 reads ANQGSEA. The CDR3 here is CSVEGRSGFNYGYTF. The CDR3 region has the DNA TGCAGCGTTGAGGGCAGGTCGGGTTTTAACTATGGCTACACCTTC.

The rearrangement links TRBV7-9 to TRBJ2-2; unclear D gene. The CDR3 totals 15 residues. Germline CDR1 and CDR2: SEHNR and FQNEAQ (reference sequence). V shed 3 bases and J shed 5 bases, with 13 bases lying between them. The CDR3: CASSFVRTGTGELFF. Here the CDR3 DNA reads TGTGCCAGCAGCTTTGTCAGGACCGGGACCGGGGAGCTGTTTTTT.

The DNA of the CDR3 is TGTGCCAGCAGCCGAATCTCCGGTGCCAATACGCAGTATTTT. Its translation: CASSRISGANTQYF. The chain joins TRBV2 to TRBJ2-3; D is unresolved. Germline V gene data show CDR1 as SNHLY and CDR2 as FYNNEI. The V end was cut by 6 bases, the J end by 7 bases, with 17 bases between. The CDR3 totals 14 residues.

The chain combines TRBV9 with TRBJ2-7; 8 bases line up with TRBD1. Germline trimming cut 8 bases from V and 3 bases from J; bases unmatched to any gene: 10. This CDR3 spans 14 amino acids. The germline gives CDR1 SGDLS, CDR2 YYNGEE. The CDR3 bases are TGTGCCAGTGGACAGGGTGGGGATTTCTACGAGCAGTACTTC. This encodes CASGQGGDFYEQYF.

This chain connects TRBV4-1 to TRBJ2-4; the D gene could be TRBD1 or TRBD2 (5 bases each). V was clipped by 1 base and J by 8 bases, with 9 bases between them. Looked up from germline, CDR1 is MGHRA and CDR2 is YSYEKL. CDR3 size: 13 residues. CDR3 in amino acids: CASSQGGVDIQYF. The CDR3 nucleotides read TGCGCCAGCAGCCAAGGAGGGGTGGACATTCAGTACTTC.

The chain links TRBV5-1 to TRBJ2-5, with TRBD2 matching 7 bases. With V trimmed by 4 bases and J by 5 bases, 8 bases remained unmatched. The germline V gene has CDR1 SGHRS and CDR2 YFSETQ. The CDR3 runs to 14 residues. CDR3 DNA: TGCGCCAGCAGCATTCAGACTAGCTCGGAGACCCAGTACTTC. Protein: CASSIQTSSETQYF.

The rearrangement uses TRBV14 and TRBJ2-3, with TRBD2 matching 10 bases. Trimming took 0 bases from V and 8 from J; bases not matched to a gene: 8. The germline gives CDR1 SGHDN, CDR2 FVKESK. The CDR3 loop spans 16 amino acids. CDR3 DNA sequence: TGTGCCAGCAGCCAAGATCGGGGGCTAGCGGGAGTTACGCAGTATTTT. Encoded protein: CASSQDRGLAGVTQYF.

The genes are TRBV9 and TRBJ2-3; TRBD1 matches at 7 bases. Unmatched junction bases numbered 6, after V lost 1 base and J lost 4 bases. Germline V lookup: CDR1 SGDLS, CDR2 YYNGEE. There are 15 residues in the CDR3. CDR3 DNA sequence: TGTGCCAGCAGCGTAAAGACAGGGCTGTCAGATACGCAGTATTTT. Residues: CASSVKTGLSDTQYF.

The chain recombines TRBV5-4 with TRBJ1-2; perhaps TRBD1 as D (6 bases). V was cut by 0 bases and J by 3 bases, with 15 bases left in between. The CDR3 sequence is 16 residues long. Germline CDR1 reads SGHNT; CDR2 reads YYREEE (reference sequence). The CDR3 sequence: CASSLGAGTPDYGYTF. The CDR3 nucleotides read TGTGCCAGCAGCTTGGGAGCCGGGACACCTGACTATGGCTACACCTTC.

The chain has TRBV2 and TRBJ2-2, with TRBD1 matching 7 bases. Losses at the gene ends were 4 bases for V and 1 base for J; bases not matched to a gene: 6. Germline CDR1 and CDR2: SNHLY and FYNNEI. The CDR3 has 16 residues. The CDR3 region is CASSASGTVNTGELFF. The CDR3, as DNA: TGTGCCAGCAGTGCTTCCGGGACAGTGAACACCGGGGAGCTGTTTTTT.

The CDR3 nucleotides read TGTGCCAGCAGTTTCAAGGCTGGGGCCAACGTCCTGACTTTC. Its translation is CASSFKAGANVLTF. The genes are TRBV12-3 or TRBV12-4 and TRBJ2-6; D unclear. The CDR3 totals 14 residues. V dropped 3 bases and J dropped 2 bases, with 5 bases sitting between them.

The chain links TRBV9 to TRBJ1-2, with 10 bases identical to TRBD1. Trimming cost V 0 bases and J 8 bases; bases outside gene matches: 7. This CDR3 contains 15 residues. Germline CDR1 is SGDLS and CDR2 is YYNGEE. CDR3 DNA: TGTGCCAGCAGCGTAGTGACCGGGACAGGGGAAGGCTACACCTTC. The encoded protein is CASSVVTGTGEGYTF.

This sequence joins TRBV6-4 and TRBJ2-3; a possible D gene is TRBD1 (5 bases). V gave up 5 bases and J gave up 5 bases, with 17 bases separating them. This CDR3 comprises 15 residues. Per germline, CDR1 MRHNA and CDR2 SNTAGT. The CDR3 loop is CASSPTQGSLDTQYF. For the CDR3, the DNA is TGTGCCAGCAGTCCGACGCAGGGTTCATTAGATACGCAGTATTTT.